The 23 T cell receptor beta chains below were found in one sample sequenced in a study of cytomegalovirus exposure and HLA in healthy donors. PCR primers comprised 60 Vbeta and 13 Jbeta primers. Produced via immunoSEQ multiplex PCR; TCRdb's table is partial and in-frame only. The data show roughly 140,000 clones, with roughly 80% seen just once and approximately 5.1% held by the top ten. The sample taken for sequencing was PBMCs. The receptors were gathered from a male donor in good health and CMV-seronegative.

DNA for the CDR3: TGTGCCAGCAGTGCAGTAGACAGGGGACCGTACGAGCAGTACTTC. This encodes CASSAVDRGPYEQYF. This chain links TRBV6-1 with TRBJ2-7; 8 nucleotides align to TRBD1. V trimming: 4 bases; J trimming: 4 bases; junction bases outside the gene matches: 9. Germline CDR1 is MNHNS and CDR2 is SASEGT. This CDR3 comprises 15 residues.

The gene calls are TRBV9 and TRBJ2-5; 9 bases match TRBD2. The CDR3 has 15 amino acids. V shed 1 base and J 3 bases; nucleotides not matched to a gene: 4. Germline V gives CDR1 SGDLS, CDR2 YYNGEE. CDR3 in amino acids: CASSVSASGEETQYF. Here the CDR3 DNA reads TGTGCCAGCAGCGTATCGGCTAGCGGGGAAGAGACCCAGTACTTC. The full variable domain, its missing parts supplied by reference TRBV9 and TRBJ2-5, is DSGVTQTPKHLITATGQRVTLRCSPRSGDLSVYWYQQSLDQGLQFLIQYYNGEERAKGNILERFSAQQFPDLHSELNLSSLELGDSALYFCASSVSASGEETQYFGPGTRLLVL.

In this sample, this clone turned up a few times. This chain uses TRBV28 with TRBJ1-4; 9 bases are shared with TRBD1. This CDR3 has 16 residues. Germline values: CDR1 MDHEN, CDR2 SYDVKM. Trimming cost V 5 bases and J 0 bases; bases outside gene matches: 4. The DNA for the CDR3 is TGTGCCAGCAGTCCGGGACAGGGTCCAACTAATGAAAAACTGTTTTTT. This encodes CASSPGQGPTNEKLFF.

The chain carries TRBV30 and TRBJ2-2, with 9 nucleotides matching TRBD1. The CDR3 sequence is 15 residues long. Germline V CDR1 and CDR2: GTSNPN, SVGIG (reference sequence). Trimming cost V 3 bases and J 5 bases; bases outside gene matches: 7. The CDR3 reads CAWRNRGRPTGELFF. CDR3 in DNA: TGTGCCTGGAGGAACAGGGGGCGCCCAACCGGGGAGCTGTTTTTT.

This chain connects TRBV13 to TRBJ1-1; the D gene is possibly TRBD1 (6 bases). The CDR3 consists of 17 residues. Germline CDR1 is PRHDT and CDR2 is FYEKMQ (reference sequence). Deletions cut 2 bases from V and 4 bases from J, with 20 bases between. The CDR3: CASSLTSGGASGTEAFF. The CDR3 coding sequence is TGTGCCAGCAGCTTAACTTCCGGGGGGGCGTCGGGCACTGAAGCTTTCTTT.

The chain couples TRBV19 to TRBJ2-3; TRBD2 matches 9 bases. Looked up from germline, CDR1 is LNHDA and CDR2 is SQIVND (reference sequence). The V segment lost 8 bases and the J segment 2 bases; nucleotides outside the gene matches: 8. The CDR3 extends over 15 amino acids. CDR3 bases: TGTGCCAGTTCGCTGGGCGGGAGGGCCACAGATACGCAGTATTTT. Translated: CASSLGGRATDTQYF.

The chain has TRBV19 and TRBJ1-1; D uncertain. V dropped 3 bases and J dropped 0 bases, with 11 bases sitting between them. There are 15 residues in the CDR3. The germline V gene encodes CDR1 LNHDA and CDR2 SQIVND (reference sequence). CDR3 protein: CASSMPGYLNTEAFF. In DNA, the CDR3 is TGTGCCAGTAGTATGCCCGGTTACCTGAACACTGAAGCTTTCTTT.

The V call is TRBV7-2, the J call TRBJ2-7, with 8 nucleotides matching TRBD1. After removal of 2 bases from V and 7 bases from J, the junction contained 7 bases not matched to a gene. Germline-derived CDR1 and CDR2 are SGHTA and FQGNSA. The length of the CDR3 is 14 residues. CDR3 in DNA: TGTGCCAGCAGCTTAACGCAGGGGGCGGGGGAGCAGTACTTC. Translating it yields CASSLTQGAGEQYF.

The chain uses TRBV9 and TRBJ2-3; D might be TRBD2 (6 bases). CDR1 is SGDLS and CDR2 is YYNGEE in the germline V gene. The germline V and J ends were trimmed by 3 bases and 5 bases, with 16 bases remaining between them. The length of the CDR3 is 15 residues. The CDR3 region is CASSARGNPGDTQYF. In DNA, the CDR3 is TGTGCCAGCAGCGCCCGGGGGAATCCGGGAGATACGCAGTATTTT.

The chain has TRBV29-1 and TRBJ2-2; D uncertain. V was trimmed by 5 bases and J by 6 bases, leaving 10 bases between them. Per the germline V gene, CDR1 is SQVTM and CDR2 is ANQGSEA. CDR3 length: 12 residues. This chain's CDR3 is CSVQVLSGELFF. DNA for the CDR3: TGCAGCGTTCAGGTTCTATCCGGGGAGCTGTTTTTT.

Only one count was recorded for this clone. CDR3 bases: TGCGCCAGCAGCCCCCGGGGGGCAGGTGTTACTGAAGCTTTCTTT. Residues: CASSPRGAGVTEAFF. This chain links TRBV5-1 with TRBJ1-1, with TRBD1 as a possible D gene (6 bases). The germline gives CDR1 SGHRS, CDR2 YFSETQ. The CDR3 length is 15 residues. V lost 4 bases, J lost 5 bases, and 18 bases lay in between.

The CDR3 DNA sequence: TGTGCCAGCAGCGTCTCAGGACTAGCGGGGTTCACCGGGGAGCTGTTTTTT. Translating it yields CASSVSGLAGFTGELFF. The V gene is TRBV9, the J gene TRBJ2-2; TRBD2 matches at 12 bases. Germline CDR1 and CDR2: SGDLS and YYNGEE. The ends lost 2 bases at V and 4 bases at J; junction bases unmatched: 6. The CDR3 totals 17 residues.

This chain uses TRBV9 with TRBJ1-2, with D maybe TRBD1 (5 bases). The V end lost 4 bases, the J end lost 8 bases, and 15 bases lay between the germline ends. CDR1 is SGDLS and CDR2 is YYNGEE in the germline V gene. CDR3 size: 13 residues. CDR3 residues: CASSRQFSGGYTF. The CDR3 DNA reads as TGTGCCAGCAGCCGACAGTTTTCGGGCGGCTACACCTTC.

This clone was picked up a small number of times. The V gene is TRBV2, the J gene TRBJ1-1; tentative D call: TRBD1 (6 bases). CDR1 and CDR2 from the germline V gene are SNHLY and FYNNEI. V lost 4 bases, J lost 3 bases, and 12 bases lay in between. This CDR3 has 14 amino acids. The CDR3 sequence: CASSVGAMYTEAFF. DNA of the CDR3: TGTGCCAGCAGTGTGGGGGCGATGTACACTGAAGCTTTCTTT. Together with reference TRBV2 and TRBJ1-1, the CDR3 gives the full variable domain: EPEVTQTPSHQVTQMGQEVILRCVPISNHLYFYWYRQILGQKVEFLVSFYNNEISEKSEIFDDQFSVERPDGSNFTLKIRSTKLEDSAMYFCASSVGAMYTEAFFGQGTRLTVV.

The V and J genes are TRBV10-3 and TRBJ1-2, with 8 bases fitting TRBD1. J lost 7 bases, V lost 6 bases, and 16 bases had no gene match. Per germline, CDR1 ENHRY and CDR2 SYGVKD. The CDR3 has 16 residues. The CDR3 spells CAIRSERTGIKGGYTF. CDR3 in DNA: TGTGCCATCAGGTCAGAGCGGACAGGGATTAAGGGTGGCTACACCTTC.

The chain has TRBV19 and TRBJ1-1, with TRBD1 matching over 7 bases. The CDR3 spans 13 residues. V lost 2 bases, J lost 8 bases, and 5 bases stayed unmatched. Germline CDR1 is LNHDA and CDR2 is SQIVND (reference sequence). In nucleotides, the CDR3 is TGTGCCAGTAGTATACAGGGGGTCCCCGAAGCTTTCTTT. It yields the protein CASSIQGVPEAFF.

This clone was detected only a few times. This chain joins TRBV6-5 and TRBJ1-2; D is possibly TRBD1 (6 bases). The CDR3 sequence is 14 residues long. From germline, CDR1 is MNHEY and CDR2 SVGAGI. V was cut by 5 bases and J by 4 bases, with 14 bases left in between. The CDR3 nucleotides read TGTGCCAGCAGTAAATTGGACAGCTCCTATGGCTACACCTTC. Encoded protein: CASSKLDSSYGYTF.

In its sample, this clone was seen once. The CDR3 DNA reads as TGCAGCACTGAACTGCGGGACAGGGGTAACTATGGCTACACCTTC. It yields the protein CSTELRDRGNYGYTF. The chain couples TRBV29-1 to TRBJ1-2; TRBD1 agrees at 10 bases. Germline CDR1 is SQVTM and CDR2 is ANQGSEA. This CDR3 contains 15 residues. With 8 bases clipped from V and 1 base from J, the junction kept 10 bases outside the gene matches. Looking up the rest from reference TRBV29-1 and TRBJ1-2 gives the full variable domain: SAVISQKPSRDICQRGTSLTIQCQVDSQVTMMFWYRQQPGQSLTLIATANQGSEATYESGFVIDKFPISRPNLTFSTLTVSNMSPEDSSIYLCSTELRDRGNYGYTFGSGTRLTVV.

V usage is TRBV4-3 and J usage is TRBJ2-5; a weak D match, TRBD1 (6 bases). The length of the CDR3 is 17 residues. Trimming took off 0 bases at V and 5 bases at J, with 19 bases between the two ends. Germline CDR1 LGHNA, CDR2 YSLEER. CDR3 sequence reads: CASSQDGPAGVMETQYF. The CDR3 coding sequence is TGCGCCAGCAGCCAAGATGGGCCGGCAGGGGTAATGGAGACCCAGTACTTC.

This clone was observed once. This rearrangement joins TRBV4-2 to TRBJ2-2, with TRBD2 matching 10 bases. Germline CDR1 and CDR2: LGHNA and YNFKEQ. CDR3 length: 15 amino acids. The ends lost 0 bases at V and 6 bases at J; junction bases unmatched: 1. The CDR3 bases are TGTGCCAGCAGCCAAGAAGCGGGGGGGCCCGGGGAGCTGTTTTTT. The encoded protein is CASSQEAGGPGELFF.

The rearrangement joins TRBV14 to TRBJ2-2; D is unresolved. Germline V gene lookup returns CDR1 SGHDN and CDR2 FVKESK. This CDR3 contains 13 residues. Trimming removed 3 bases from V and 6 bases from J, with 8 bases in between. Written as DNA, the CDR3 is TGTGCCAGCAGCCAGAGGATAGCCGGGGAGCTGTTTTTT. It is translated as CASSQRIAGELFF.

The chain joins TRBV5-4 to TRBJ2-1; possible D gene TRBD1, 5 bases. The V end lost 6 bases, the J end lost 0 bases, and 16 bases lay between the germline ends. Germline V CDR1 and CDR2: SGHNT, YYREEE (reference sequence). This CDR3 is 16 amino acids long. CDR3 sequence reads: CASTPVRVSSYNEQFF. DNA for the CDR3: TGTGCCAGCACCCCTGTCAGGGTTAGCTCCTACAATGAGCAGTTCTTC. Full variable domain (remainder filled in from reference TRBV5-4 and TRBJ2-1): ETGVTQSPTHLIKTRGQQVTLRCSSQSGHNTVSWYQQALGQGPQFIFQYYREEENGRGNFPPRFSGLQFPNYSSELNVNALELDDSALYLCASTPVRVSSYNEQFFGPGTRLTVL.

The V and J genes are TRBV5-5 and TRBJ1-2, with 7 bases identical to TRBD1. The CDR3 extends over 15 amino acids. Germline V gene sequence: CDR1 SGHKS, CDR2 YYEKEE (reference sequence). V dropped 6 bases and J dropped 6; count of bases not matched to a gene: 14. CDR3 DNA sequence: TGTGCCAGCACCTTTCAGCCCGGGACAGCCAATGGCTACACCTTC. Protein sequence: CASTFQPGTANGYTF. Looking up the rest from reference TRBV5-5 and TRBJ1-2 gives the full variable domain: DAGVTQSPTHLIKTRGQQVTLRCSPISGHKSVSWYQQVLGQGPQFIFQYYEKEERGRGNFPDRFSARQFPNYSSELNVNALLLGDSALYLCASTFQPGTANGYTFGSGTRLTVV.